The clone carrying this TCR beta chain occurred a few times. The data are from a study of blood T cell repertoires in COVID-19. Assay used: immunoSEQ multiplex PCR; TCRdb lists only in-frame clones, some missing. The table records around 60,000 clones, approximately 77% of them present only once. CDR1 and CDR2 (germline): SGHDN, FVKESK. The CDR3 has 15 amino acids. Trimming removed 3 bases from V and 10 bases from J; junction bases left unmatched: 13. The source of this sequence is an older woman with COVID-19, enrolled during active disease. The sequencing input was peripheral blood. This chain links TRBV14 with TRBJ1-1; 8 nucleotides match TRBD1. CDR3 sequence reads: CASSHVGQGITGAFF. Here the CDR3 DNA reads TGTGCCAGCAGCCATGTCGGACAGGGAATCACCGGAGCTTTCTTT.